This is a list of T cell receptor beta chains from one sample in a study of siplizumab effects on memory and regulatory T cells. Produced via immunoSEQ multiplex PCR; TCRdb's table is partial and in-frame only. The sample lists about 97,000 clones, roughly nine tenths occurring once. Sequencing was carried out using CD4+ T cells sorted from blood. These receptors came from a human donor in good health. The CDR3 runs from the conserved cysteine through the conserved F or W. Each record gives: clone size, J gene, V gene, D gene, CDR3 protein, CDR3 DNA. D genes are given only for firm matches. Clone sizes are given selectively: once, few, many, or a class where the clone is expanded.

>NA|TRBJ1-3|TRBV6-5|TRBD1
CASSSTGGGNTIYF
TGTGCCAGCAGTTCCACAGGGGGTGGAAACACCATATATTTT
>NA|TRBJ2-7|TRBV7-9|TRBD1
CASSSGQGVPYEQYF
TGTGCCAGCAGCTCGGGACAGGGGGTGCCCTACGAGCAGTACTTC
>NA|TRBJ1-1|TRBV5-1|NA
CASSATVDTEAFF
TGCGCCAGCAGCGCGACCGTGGATACTGAAGCTTTCTTT
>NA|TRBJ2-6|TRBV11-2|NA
CASSFGAPGANVLTF
TGTGCCAGCAGCTTTGGAGCTCCTGGGGCCAACGTCCTGACTTTC
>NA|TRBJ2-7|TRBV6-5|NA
CASSYRPGYGEQYF
TGTGCCAGCAGTTACCGACCGGGGTACGGCGAGCAGTACTTC
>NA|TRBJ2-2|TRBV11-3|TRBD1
CASTLSGQGIPGELFF
TGTGCCAGCACCCTTTCGGGACAGGGTATTCCCGGGGAGCTGTTTTTT
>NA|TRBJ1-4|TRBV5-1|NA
CASSWNSPTNEKLFF
TGCGCCAGCAGCTGGAACAGTCCAACTAATGAAAAACTGTTTTTT
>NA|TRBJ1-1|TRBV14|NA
CASSQVSSGANTEAFF
TGTGCCAGCAGCCAAGTCTCCAGCGGGGCGAACACTGAAGCTTTCTTT
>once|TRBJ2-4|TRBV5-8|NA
CASSFGTLAKNIQYF
TGTGCCAGCAGCTTCGGGACTCTAGCCAAAAACATTCAGTACTTC
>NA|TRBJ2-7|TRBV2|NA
CASRRAVLSYEQYF
TGTGCCAGCAGGAGGGCGGTTCTCTCCTACGAGCAGTACTTC
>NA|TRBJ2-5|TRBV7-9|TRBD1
CASSSPRGGRETQYF
TGTGCCAGCAGCTCCCCCCGAGGGGGCCGGGAGACCCAGTACTTC
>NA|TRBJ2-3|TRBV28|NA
CASAGSSTDTQYF
TGTGCCAGCGCAGGGAGTTCGACAGATACGCAGTATTTT
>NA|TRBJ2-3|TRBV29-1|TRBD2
CSDLTSGRSDTQYF
TGCAGCGACTTGACTAGCGGGAGATCAGATACGCAGTATTTT
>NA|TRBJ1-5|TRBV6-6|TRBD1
CASSPRTGGGNQPQHF
TGTGCCAGCAGTCCGAGGACAGGGGGCGGCAATCAGCCCCAGCATTTT
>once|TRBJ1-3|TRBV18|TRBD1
CASSRTGQGAREGNTIYF
TGTGCCAGCTCTAGAACGGGACAGGGGGCGCGAGAAGGAAACACCATATATTTT
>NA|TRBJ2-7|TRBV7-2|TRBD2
CASSTGLAGDEQYF
TGTGCCAGCAGCACCGGACTAGCGGGAGACGAGCAGTACTTC
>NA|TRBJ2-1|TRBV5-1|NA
CARQDASYNEQFF
TGCGCCAGACAGGACGCGTCCTACAATGAGCAGTTCTTC
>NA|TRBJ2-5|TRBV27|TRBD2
CASSPLGLAGGTRETQYF
TGTGCCAGCAGTCCATTGGGACTAGCGGGGGGCACCAGGGAGACCCAGTACTTC
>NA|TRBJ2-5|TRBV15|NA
CATSRDYLQETQYF
TGTGCCACCAGCAGAGATTACTTGCAAGAGACCCAGTACTTC
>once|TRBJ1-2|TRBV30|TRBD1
CAWRRDRGTYGYTF
TGTGCCTGGAGAAGGGACAGGGGAACCTATGGCTACACCTTC
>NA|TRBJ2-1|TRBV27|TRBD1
CASSLLLAGTGGRDEQFF
TGTGCCAGCAGTTTACTTTTGGCCGGGACAGGGGGCCGCGATGAGCAGTTCTTC
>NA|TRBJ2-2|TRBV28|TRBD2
CASSSGRMVGELFF
TGTGCCAGCAGTAGCGGGAGGATGGTGGGGGAGCTGTTTTTT
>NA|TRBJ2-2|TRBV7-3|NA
CASSRVGGTGELFF
TGTGCCAGCAGCCGTGTAGGAGGCACCGGGGAGCTGTTTTTT
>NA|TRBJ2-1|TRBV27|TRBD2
CASSLRTSGYNEQFF
TGTGCCAGCAGCCTCCGGACTAGCGGTTACAATGAGCAGTTCTTC
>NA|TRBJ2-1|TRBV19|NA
CASTGFNEQFF
TGTGCCAGTACGGGGTTCAATGAGCAGTTCTTC
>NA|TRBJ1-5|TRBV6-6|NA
CASSYSKTEPQHF
TGTGCCAGCAGTTACTCGAAAACGGAGCCCCAGCATTTT
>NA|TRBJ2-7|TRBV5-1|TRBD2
CASSLGISGSTYEQYF
TGCGCCAGCAGCTTGGGTATTAGCGGGAGTACGTACGAGCAGTACTTC
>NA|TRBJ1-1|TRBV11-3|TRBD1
CASSTGGTEAFF
TGTGCCAGCAGCACAGGGGGGACTGAAGCTTTCTTT
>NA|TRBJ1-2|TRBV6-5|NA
CASSLEPSGYGYTF
TGTGCCAGCAGCCTCGAACCGTCGGGCTATGGCTACACCTTC
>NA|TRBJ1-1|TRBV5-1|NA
CASSFGTSNTEAFF
TGCGCCAGCAGCTTCGGGACCTCTAACACTGAAGCTTTCTTT
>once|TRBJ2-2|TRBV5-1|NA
CASSRTRSNTGELFF
TGCGCCAGCAGCCGAACGAGATCGAACACCGGGGAGCTGTTTTTT
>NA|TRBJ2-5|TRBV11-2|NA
CASSLVPLAGETQYF
TGTGCCAGCAGCTTAGTGCCCCTAGCCGGAGAGACCCAGTACTTC
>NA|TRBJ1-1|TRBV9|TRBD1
CASSARQGSRGAFF
TGTGCCAGCAGCGCTCGACAGGGTTCTAGAGGGGCTTTCTTT
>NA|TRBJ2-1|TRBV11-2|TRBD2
CASSYSGREINEQFF
TGTGCCAGCAGCTATAGCGGGAGGGAAATCAATGAGCAGTTCTTC
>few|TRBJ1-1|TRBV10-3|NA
CAIRETGAEAFF
TGTGCCATCAGGGAGACAGGCGCTGAAGCTTTCTTT
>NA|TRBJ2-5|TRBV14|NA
CASSRQGVGETQYF
TGTGCCAGCAGCCGCCAGGGCGTAGGGGAGACCCAGTACTTC
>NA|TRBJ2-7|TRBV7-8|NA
CASSLGTGEGSYEQYF
TGTGCCAGCAGCTTAGGTACGGGAGAAGGATCCTACGAGCAGTACTTC
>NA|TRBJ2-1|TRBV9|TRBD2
CASSPRLAGFDEQFF
TGTGCCAGCAGCCCTCGACTAGCGGGATTCGATGAGCAGTTCTTC
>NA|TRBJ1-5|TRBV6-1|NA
CASSELQGGYQPQHF
TGTGCCAGCAGTGAACTTCAGGGTGGGTATCAGCCCCAGCATTTT
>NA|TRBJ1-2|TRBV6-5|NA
CASSFGGGNYGYTF
TGTGCCAGCAGTTTCGGAGGGGGGAACTATGGCTACACCTTC
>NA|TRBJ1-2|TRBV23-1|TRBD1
CASPAGQGAIGYTF
TGCGCCAGCCCCGCGGGACAGGGGGCGATTGGCTACACCTTC
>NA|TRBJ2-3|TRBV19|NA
CASSSTATDTQYF
TGTGCCAGTAGTAGCACTGCCACAGATACGCAGTATTTT
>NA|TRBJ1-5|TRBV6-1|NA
CASSGGLGWVDQPQHF
TGTGCCAGCAGTGGAGGATTGGGGTGGGTGGATCAGCCCCAGCATTTT
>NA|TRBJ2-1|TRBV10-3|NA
CAISARDNEQFF
TGTGCCATCAGTGCGAGGGACAATGAGCAGTTCTTC
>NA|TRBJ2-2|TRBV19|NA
CASRDRPGTGELFF
TGTGCCAGTCGAGACAGGCCGGGCACCGGGGAGCTGTTTTTT
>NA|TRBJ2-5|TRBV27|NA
CASSLAERGTQYF
TGTGCCAGCAGTTTGGCGGAGAGGGGGACCCAGTACTTC
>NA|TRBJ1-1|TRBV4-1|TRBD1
CASSHPGTGGDEAFF
TGCGCCAGCAGCCACCCCGGGACAGGGGGGGATGAAGCTTTCTTT
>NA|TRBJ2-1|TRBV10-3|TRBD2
CAISQRENNEQFF
TGTGCCATCAGTCAGCGGGAAAACAATGAGCAGTTCTTC